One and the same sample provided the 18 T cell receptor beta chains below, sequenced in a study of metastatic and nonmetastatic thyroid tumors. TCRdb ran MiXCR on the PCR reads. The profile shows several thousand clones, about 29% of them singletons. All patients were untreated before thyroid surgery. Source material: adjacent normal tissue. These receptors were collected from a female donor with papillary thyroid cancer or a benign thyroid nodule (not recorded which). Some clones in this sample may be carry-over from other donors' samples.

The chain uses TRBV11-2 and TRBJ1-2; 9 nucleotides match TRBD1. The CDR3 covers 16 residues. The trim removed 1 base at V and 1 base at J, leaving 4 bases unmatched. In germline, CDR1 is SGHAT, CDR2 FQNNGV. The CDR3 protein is CASSLVGTGNNYGYTF. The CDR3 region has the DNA TGTGCCAGCAGCTTAGTGGGGACAGGGAATAACTATGGCTACACCTTC.

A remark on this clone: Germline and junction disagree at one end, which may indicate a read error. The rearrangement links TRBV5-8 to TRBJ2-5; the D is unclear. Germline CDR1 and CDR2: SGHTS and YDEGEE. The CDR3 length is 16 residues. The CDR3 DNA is TGTGTCAGCAGCCCTTGGGGTAGCTCGGAGCAAGAGACCCAGTACTTC. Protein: CVSSPWGSSEQETQYF.

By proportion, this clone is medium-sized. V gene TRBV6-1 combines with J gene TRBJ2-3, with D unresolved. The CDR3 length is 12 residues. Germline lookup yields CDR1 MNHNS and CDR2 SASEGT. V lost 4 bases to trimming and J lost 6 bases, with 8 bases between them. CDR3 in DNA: TGTGCCAGCAGTGTCAGCTGGGATACGCAGTATTTT. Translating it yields CASSVSWDTQYF.

This CDR3 reads CSASLGQMNTEAFF. CDR3 nucleotide sequence: TGCAGTGCTAGTTTGGGGCAGATGAACACTGAAGCTTTCTTT. This rearrangement joins TRBV20-1 to TRBJ1-1; tentatively, D is TRBD1 (5 bases). Trimming shortened V by 3 bases and J by 0 bases, and 11 bases separated the two germline ends. The length of the CDR3 is 14 residues. CDR1 is DFQATT, CDR2 SNEGSKA, per germline (reference sequence).

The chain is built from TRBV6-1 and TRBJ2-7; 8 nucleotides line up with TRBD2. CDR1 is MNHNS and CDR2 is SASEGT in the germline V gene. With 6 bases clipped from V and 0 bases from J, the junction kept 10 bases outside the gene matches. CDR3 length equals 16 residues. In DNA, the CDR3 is TGTGCCAGCAGCCAAGGGCGCGGGAGGCCCTCCTACGAGCAGTACTTC. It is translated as CASSQGRGRPSYEQYF.

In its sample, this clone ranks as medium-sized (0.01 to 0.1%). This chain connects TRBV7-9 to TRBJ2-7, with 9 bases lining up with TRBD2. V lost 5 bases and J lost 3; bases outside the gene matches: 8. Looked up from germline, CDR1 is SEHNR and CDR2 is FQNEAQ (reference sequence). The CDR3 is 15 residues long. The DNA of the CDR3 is TGTGCCAGCAGCGACCCCCGACTAGCGGACTACGAGCAGTACTTC. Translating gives CASSDPRLADYEQYF.

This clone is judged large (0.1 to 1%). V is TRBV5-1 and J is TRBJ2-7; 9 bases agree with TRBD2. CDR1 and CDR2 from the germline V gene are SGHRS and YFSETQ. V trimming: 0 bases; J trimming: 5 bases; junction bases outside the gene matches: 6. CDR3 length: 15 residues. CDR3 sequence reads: CASSLGLAGIDEQYF. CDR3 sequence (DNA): TGCGCCAGCAGCTTGGGGCTAGCGGGAATCGACGAGCAGTACTTC.

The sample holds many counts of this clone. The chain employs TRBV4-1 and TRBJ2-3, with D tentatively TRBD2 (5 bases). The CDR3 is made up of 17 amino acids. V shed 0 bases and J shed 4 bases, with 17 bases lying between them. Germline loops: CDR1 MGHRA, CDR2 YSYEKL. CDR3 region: CASSQEAGRGRSDTQYF. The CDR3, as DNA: TGCGCCAGCAGCCAAGAGGCGGGCCGCGGCCGTTCAGATACGCAGTATTTT.

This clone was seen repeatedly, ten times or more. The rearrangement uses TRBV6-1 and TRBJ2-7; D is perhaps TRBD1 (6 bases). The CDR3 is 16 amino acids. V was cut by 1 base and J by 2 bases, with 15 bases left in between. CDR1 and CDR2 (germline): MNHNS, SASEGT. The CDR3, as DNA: TGTGCCAGCAGTGAAGAGGGCAGGGGTTATACCTACGAGCAGTACTTC. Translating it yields CASSEEGRGYTYEQYF.

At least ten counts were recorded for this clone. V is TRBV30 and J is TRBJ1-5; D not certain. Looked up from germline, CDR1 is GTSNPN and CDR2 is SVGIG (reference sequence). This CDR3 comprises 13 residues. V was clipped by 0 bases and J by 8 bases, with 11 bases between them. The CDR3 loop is CAWSVLSQEPQHF. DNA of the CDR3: TGTGCCTGGAGTGTACTATCCCAGGAGCCCCAGCATTTT.

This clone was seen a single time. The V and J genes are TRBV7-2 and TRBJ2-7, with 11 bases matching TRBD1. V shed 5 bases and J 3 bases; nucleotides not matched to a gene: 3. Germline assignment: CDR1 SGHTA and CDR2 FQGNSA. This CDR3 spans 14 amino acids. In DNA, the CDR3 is TGTGCCAGCAGCGGAGGGACAGGGGGCTACGAGCAGTACTTC. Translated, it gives CASSGGTGGYEQYF.

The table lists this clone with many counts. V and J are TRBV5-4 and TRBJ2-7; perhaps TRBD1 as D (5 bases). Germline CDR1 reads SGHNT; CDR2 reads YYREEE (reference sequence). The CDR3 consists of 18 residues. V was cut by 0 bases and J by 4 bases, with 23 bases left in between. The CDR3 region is CASSLVVPRVRQLYEQYF. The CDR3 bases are TGTGCCAGCAGCTTGGTGGTTCCCAGGGTCCGGCAATTGTACGAGCAGTACTTC.

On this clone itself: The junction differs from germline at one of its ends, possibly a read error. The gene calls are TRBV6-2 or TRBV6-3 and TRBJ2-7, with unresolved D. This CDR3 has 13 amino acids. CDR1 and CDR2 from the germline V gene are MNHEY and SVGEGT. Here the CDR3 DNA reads TGTGCCAGCAGTTATGAGGTGGCCTACGATCAGTACTTC. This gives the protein CASSYEVAYDQYF.

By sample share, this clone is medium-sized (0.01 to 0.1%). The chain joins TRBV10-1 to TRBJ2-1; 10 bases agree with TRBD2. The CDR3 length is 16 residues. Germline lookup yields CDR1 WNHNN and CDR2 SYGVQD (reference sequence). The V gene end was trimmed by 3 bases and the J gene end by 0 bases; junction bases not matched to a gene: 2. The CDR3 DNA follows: TGCGCCAGCAGTGAACTAGCGGGGAGCTCCTACAATGAGCAGTTCTTC. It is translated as CASSELAGSSYNEQFF.

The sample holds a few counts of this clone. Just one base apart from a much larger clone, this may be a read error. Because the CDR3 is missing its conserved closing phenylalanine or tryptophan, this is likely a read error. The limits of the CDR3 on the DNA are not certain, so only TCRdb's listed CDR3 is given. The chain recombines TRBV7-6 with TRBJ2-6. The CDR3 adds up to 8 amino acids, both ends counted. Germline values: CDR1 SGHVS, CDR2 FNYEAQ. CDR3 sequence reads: CASSLEVA.

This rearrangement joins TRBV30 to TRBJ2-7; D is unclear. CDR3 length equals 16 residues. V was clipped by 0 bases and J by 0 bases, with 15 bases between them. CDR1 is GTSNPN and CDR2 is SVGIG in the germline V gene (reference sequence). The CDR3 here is CAWSVRAAKSSYEQYF. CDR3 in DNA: TGTGCCTGGAGTGTACGGGCGGCAAAGAGCTCCTACGAGCAGTACTTC.

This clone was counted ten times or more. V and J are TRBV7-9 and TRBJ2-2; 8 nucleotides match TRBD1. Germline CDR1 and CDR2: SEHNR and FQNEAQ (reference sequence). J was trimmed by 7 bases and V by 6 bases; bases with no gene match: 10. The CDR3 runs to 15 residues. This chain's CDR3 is CASRPGQAGGGELFF. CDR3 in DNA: TGTGCCAGCAGACCGGGACAGGCGGGTGGCGGGGAGCTGTTTTTT.

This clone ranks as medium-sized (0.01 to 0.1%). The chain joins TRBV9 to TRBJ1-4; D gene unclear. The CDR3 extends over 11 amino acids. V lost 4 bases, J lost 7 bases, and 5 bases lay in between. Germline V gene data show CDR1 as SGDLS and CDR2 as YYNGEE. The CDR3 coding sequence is TGTGCCAGCAGCAATAGTGAAAAACTGTTTTTT. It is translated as CASSNSEKLFF.